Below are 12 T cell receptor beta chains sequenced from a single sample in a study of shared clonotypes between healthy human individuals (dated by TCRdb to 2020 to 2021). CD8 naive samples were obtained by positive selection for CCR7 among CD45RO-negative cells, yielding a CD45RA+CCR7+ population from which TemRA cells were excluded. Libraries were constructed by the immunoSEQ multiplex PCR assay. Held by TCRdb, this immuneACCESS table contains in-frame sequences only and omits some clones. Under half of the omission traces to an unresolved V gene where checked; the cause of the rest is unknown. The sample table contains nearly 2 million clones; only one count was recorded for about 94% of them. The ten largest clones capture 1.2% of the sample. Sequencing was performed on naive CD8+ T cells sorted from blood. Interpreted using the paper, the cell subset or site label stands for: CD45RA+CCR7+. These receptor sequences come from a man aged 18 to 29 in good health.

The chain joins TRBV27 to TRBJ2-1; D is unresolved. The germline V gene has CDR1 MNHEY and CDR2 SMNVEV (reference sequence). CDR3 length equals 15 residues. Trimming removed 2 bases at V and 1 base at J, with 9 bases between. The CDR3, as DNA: TGTGCCAGCAGTTTAGTCGGCGGATCCTACAATGAGCAGTTCTTC. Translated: CASSLVGGSYNEQFF.

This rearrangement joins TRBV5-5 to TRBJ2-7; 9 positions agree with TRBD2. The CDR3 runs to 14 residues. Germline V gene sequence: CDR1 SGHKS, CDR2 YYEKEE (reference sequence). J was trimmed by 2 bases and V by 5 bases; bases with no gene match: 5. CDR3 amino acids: CASSSLAGTYEQYF. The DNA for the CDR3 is TGTGCCAGCAGTTCGCTAGCGGGAACCTACGAGCAGTACTTC.

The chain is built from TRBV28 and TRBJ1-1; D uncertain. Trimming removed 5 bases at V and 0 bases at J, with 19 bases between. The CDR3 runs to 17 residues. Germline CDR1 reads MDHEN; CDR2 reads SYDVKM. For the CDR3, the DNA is TGTGCCAGCAGTCCCAAGGGCCTATTTGTAGTGAACACTGAAGCTTTCTTT. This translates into CASSPKGLFVVNTEAFF.

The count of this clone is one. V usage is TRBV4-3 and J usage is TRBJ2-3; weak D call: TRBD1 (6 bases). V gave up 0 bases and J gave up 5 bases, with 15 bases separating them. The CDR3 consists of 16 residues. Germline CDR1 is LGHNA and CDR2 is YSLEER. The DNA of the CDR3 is TGCGCCAGCAGCCAAGATGCCCAGGGGTGGGGAGATACGCAGTATTTT. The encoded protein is CASSQDAQGWGDTQYF.

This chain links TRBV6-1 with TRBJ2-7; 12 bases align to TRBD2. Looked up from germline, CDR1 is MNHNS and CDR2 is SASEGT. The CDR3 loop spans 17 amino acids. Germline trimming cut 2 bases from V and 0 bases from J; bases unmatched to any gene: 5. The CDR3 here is CASSEWASGRDSYEQYF. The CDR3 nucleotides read TGTGCCAGCAGTGAATGGGCTAGCGGGAGGGACTCCTACGAGCAGTACTTC.

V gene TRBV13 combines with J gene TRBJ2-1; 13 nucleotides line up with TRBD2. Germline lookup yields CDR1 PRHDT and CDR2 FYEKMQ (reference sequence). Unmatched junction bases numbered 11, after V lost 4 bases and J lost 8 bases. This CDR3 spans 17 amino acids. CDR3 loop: CASSSNRNGLAGDEQFF. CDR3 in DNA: TGTGCCAGCAGCTCAAACAGGAACGGACTAGCGGGAGATGAGCAGTTCTTC.

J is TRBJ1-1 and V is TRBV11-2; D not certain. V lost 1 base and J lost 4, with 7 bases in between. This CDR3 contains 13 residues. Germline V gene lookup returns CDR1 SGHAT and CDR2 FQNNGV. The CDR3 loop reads CASSLGATTEAFF. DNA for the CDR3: TGTGCCAGCAGCTTAGGAGCGACCACTGAAGCTTTCTTT.

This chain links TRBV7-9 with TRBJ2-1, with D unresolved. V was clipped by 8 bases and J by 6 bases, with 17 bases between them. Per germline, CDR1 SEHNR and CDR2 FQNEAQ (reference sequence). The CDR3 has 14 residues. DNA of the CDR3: TGTGCCAGCCAATCCGGGTGGTCCCGCAATGAGCAGTTCTTC. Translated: CASQSGWSRNEQFF.

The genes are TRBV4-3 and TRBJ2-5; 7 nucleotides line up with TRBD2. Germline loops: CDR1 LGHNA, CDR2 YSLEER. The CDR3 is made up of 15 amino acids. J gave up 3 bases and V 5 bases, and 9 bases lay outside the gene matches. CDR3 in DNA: TGCGCCAGCAGCTGGGGAGAGGGAGGGGAAGAGACCCAGTACTTC. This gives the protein CASSWGEGGEETQYF.

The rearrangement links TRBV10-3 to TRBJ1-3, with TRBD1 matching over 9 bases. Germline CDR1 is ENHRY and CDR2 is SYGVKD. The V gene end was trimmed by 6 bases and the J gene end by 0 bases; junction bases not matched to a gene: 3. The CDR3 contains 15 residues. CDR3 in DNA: TGTGCCATCAGGGGGACAGGGCTCTCTGGAAACACCATATATTTT. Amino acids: CAIRGTGLSGNTIYF.

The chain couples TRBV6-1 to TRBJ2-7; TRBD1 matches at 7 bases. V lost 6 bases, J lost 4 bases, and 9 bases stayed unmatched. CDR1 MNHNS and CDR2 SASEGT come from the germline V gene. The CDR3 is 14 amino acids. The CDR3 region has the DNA TGTGCCAGCAGCCCCCCCGACAGGGTTTACGAGCAGTACTTC. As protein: CASSPPDRVYEQYF.

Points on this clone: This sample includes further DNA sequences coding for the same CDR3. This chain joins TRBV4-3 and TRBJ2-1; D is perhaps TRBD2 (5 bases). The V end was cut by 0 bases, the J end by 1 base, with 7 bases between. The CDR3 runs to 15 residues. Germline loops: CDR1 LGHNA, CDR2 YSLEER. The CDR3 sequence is CASSQDRGSYNEQFF. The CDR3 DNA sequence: TGCGCCAGCAGCCAAGATCGAGGGTCCTACAATGAGCAGTTCTTC.